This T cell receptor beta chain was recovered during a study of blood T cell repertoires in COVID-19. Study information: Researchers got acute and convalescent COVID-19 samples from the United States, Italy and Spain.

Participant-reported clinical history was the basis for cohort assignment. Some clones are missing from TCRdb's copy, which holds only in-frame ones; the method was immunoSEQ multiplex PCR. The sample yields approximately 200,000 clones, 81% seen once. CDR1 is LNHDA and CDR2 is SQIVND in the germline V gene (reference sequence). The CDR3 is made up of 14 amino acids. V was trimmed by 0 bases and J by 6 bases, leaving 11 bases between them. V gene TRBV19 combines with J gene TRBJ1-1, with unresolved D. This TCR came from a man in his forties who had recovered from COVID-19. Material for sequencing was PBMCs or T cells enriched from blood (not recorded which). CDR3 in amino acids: CASSIDTGTAEAFF. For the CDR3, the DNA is TGTGCCAGTAGTATAGATACGGGAACGGCTGAAGCTTTCTTT.